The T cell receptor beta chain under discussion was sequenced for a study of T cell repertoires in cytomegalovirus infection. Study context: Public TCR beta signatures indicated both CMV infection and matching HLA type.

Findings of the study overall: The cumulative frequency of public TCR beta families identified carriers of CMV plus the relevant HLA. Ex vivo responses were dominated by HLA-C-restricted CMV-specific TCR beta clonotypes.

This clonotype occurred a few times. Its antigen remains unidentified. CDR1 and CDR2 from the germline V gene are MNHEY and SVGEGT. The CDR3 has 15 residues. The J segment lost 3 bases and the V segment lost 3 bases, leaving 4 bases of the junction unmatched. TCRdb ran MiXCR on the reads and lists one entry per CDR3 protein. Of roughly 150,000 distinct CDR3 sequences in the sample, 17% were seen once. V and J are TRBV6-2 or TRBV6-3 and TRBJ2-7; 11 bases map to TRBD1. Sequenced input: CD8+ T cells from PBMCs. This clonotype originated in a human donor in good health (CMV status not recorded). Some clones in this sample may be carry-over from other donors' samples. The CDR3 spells CASSYLDRGHYEQYF. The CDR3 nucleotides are TGTGCCAGCAGTTATTTGGACAGGGGGCACTACGAGCAGTACTTC.